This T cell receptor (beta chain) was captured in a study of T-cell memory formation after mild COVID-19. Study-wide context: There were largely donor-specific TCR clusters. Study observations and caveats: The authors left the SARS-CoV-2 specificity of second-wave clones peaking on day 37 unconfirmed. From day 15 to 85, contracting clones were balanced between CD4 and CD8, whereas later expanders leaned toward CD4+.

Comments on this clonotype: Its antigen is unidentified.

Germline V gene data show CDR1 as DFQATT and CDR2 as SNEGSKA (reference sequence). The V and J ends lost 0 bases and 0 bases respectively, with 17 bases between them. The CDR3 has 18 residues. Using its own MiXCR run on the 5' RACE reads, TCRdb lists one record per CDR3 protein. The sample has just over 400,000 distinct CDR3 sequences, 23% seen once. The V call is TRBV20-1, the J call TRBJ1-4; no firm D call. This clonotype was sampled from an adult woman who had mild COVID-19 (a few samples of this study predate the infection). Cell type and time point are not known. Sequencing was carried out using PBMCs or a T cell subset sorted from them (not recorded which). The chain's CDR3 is CSARDWGFETATNEKLFF. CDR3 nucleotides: TGCAGTGCTAGAGATTGGGGTTTTGAGACTGCAACTAATGAAAAACTGTTTTTT.